Listed below are T cell receptor beta chains from one sample, sequenced in a study of T cell repertoires in cytomegalovirus infection. Antigens of these TCRs are unknown. TCRdb analysed the reads with MiXCR anew, one entry per CDR3 protein. The table lists roughly 860,000 distinct CDR3 sequences, roughly 33% of them singletons. The sample was cultured CD8+ T cells from PBMCs, taken from culture after CMV antigen stimulation. The origin of the receptors is a human donor in good health (CMV status not recorded). Some clones in this sample may be carry-over from other donors' samples. CDR3s include the opening cysteine and the closing phenylalanine or tryptophan. A D gene is named only where the DNA matches it firmly. Some rows mark clone size as missing; the rest say once, few, many or name a class of expanded clone.

v_call,cdr3_length,j_call,clone_size,d_call,cdr3_nt,cdr3_aa
TRBV19,13,TRBJ1-5,few,NA,TGTGTCACTAGACAGGTTAGCAATCAGCCCCAGCATTTT,CVTRQVSNQPQHF
TRBV7-8,15,TRBJ2-5,many,NA,TGTGCCAGCAGCCCTTCCGGACGGTGGGAAGAGACCCAGTACTTC,CASSPSGRWEETQYF
TRBV6-5,13,TRBJ2-7,few,NA,TGTGCCAGCAGTTACTCTTGGGGATCCGAGCAGTACTTC,CASSYSWGSEQYF
TRBV6-5,17,TRBJ2-3,NA,NA,TGTGCCAGCAGTTACGGGCACCGGCTAGTGCAGGGAGATACGCAGTATTTT,CASSYGHRLVQGDTQYF
TRBV7-2,15,TRBJ2-1,NA,TRBD2,TGTGCCAGCAGCTACTTAGCGGGGGGGCTCAATGAGCAGTTCTTC,CASSYLAGGLNEQFF
TRBV27,13,TRBJ1-2,few,TRBD1,TGTGCCAGCAGTATTACAGGGGGCGGGGGCTACACCTTC,CASSITGGGGYTF
TRBV6-5,15,TRBJ2-7,few,NA,TGTGCCAGCAGTTACTCCCTTGACCTCACCTACGAGCAGTACTTC,CASSYSLDLTYEQYF
TRBV6-2/TRBV6-3,13,TRBJ1-1,NA,TRBD1,TGTGCCAGCGGTGGACAGGGGGCAACTGAAGCTTTCTTT,CASGGQGATEAFF
TRBV11-2,17,TRBJ1-6,NA,NA,TGTGCCAGCAGCTTAGATCCAGGGTTAAGTTTCGATTCACCCCTCCACTTT,CASSLDPGLSFDSPLHF
TRBV6-2/TRBV6-3,16,TRBJ1-5,NA,NA,TGTGCCAGCAGTTACGGGGCAACCAGGAGCAATCAGCCCCAGCATTTT,CASSYGATRSNQPQHF
TRBV28,15,TRBJ2-5,few,NA,TGTGCCAGCACCGCCGGGACATTTGTGCAAGAGACCCAGTACTTC,CASTAGTFVQETQYF
TRBV7-2,19,TRBJ1-4,NA,NA,TGTGCCAGCAGCCTCCCGGGGAACCCCGGGGACGCAACTAATGAAAAACTGTTTTTT,CASSLPGNPGDATNEKLFF
TRBV20-1,14,TRBJ1-1,NA,TRBD1,TGCAGTGTCCGGGACAGGGCTACGAACACTGAAGCTTTCTTT,CSVRDRATNTEAFF
TRBV7-3,16,TRBJ2-1,many,NA,TGTGCCAGCAGCTTTACGGCGGGGCTGTCCTACAATGAGCAGTTCTTC,CASSFTAGLSYNEQFF
TRBV20-1,16,TRBJ2-4,NA,TRBD2,TGCAGTGCTAGAGAGGGCGGGGGGTTAGCCAAAAACATTCAGTACTTC,CSAREGGGLAKNIQYF
TRBV4-1,16,TRBJ2-1,once,TRBD1,TGCGCCAGCAGCCAAGCCGGACAGGGGTGGGGGAATGAGCAGTTCTTC,CASSQAGQGWGNEQFF
TRBV4-3,16,TRBJ1-2,once,NA,TGCGCCAGCAGCCAAGACCGGACGGATCCAAACTATGGCTACACCTTC,CASSQDRTDPNYGYTF
TRBV19,15,TRBJ2-7,NA,NA,TGTGCCAGTAGTACCCGCGGATTGGGATCGGAGGAGCAGTACTTC,CASSTRGLGSEEQYF
TRBV5-1,15,TRBJ1-1,NA,NA,TGCGCCAGCAGCTTGGAGGGTTGGGAGAACACTGAAGCTTTCTTT,CASSLEGWENTEAFF
TRBV3-1,15,TRBJ2-5,NA,NA,TGTGCCAGCAGCCAAGATAACTCGCGCCAAGAGACCCAGTACTTC,CASSQDNSRQETQYF
TRBV3-1,13,TRBJ1-2,NA,NA,TGTGCCAGCAGCCCTCACAGGGTGAGTGGCTACACCTTC,CASSPHRVSGYTF
TRBV6-2/TRBV6-3,14,TRBJ1-2,few,NA,TGTGCCAGCAGTCACCTCGGGACCTACTATGGCTACACCTTC,CASSHLGTYYGYTF
TRBV7-6,15,TRBJ1-5,NA,NA,TGTGTCAGCAGCTTAGGGCCGGGTTTTAATCAGCCCCAGCATTTT,CVSSLGPGFNQPQHF
TRBV4-1,15,TRBJ1-6,few,TRBD1,TGCGCCAGCAGCCAAGACGGGACAGCTAATTCACCCCTCCACTTT,CASSQDGTANSPLHF
TRBV6-2/TRBV6-3,15,TRBJ2-2,NA,TRBD1,TGTGCCAGCCGTGACAGGGTCGGGGTCGCCGGGGAGCTGTTTTTT,CASRDRVGVAGELFF
TRBV7-9,9,TRBJ2-1,NA,NA,TGTGCCAGCAGCTTAAAATCGATCTTC,CASSLKSIF
TRBV5-6,16,TRBJ2-3,NA,NA,TGTGCCAGCAGCGATGATCCAGGGGGGGCCCCAGATACGCAGTATTTT,CASSDDPGGAPDTQYF
TRBV27,15,TRBJ2-7,NA,NA,TGTGCCAGCAGTCGGGGCTCGGGACACCACTACGAGCAGTACTTC,CASSRGSGHHYEQYF
TRBV6-8,17,TRBJ1-2,NA,TRBD1,TGTGCCAGCACCCTCTACCCTTTTACAGGGGGCGTCTATGGCTACACCTTC,CASTLYPFTGGVYGYTF
TRBV28,11,TRBJ2-3,NA,NA,TGTGCCAGCAGTTGGGGGGAGAGGCTGTATTTT,CASSWGERLYF
TRBV7-4,14,TRBJ2-5,few,NA,TGTGCCAGCATCGCCGGGGGGCCGGGAGAGACCCAGTACTTC,CASIAGGPGETQYF
TRBV11-2,13,TRBJ2-2,NA,NA,TGTGCCAGCGGACTCAGTGGGACCGGGGAGCTGTTTTTT,CASGLSGTGELFF
TRBV2,20,TRBJ2-4,NA,TRBD2,TGTGCCAGCAGTAACCGGACTAGCGGGGGGCCGCACTTAGCCAAAAACATTCAGTACTTC,CASSNRTSGGPHLAKNIQYF
TRBV12-5,16,TRBJ1-5,few,TRBD1,TGTGCTAGTGGTTTTTTAACAGGGGGCGATAATCAGCCCCAGCATTTT,CASGFLTGGDNQPQHF
TRBV4-2,16,TRBJ2-3,few,NA,TGTGCCAGCAGCCAGGCCCTCCGCGAGGGCTCAGATACGCAGTATTTT,CASSQALREGSDTQYF
TRBV7-9,10,TRBJ2-5,NA,NA,TGTGCCAGCAGCGACACCCTTAAGTACTTC,CASSDTLKYF
TRBV6-2/TRBV6-3,15,TRBJ2-2,NA,NA,TGTGCCAGCAGTGTATACAGGACCTACACCGGGGAGCTGTTTTTT,CASSVYRTYTGELFF
TRBV5-5,15,TRBJ1-4,NA,NA,TGTGCCAGCCAACCCCGAGAATTCACTAATGAAAAACTGTTTTTT,CASQPREFTNEKLFF
TRBV19,16,TRBJ2-1,NA,TRBD2,TGTGCCAGTAGTAAAGGGCGGGGGGGCTCCTACAATGAGCAGTTCTTC,CASSKGRGGSYNEQFF
TRBV10-3,13,TRBJ1-1,NA,NA,TGTGCCATCAGTGAGCCGGGGGGGCTCGGGGCTTTCTTT,CAISEPGGLGAFF
TRBV7-9,14,TRBJ1-5,NA,NA,TGTGCCAGCAGCTATGAGGCGGCAACTCAGCCCCAGCATTTT,CASSYEAATQPQHF
TRBV6-2/TRBV6-3,15,TRBJ1-2,few,TRBD1,TGTGCCAGCAGTTGGGACAGGGGGCGAAACTATGGCTACACCTTC,CASSWDRGRNYGYTF
TRBV6-1,12,TRBJ2-7,NA,NA,TGTGCCAGTAACAGGTTTGGGGACGAGCAGTACTTC,CASNRFGDEQYF
TRBV7-8,13,TRBJ1-1,NA,NA,TGTGCCAGCAGCTTAGTTCTATCGGATGAAGCTTTCTTT,CASSLVLSDEAFF
TRBV7-9,12,TRBJ1-2,many,NA,TGTGCCAGCAGCTTAAATAGGAATGGCTACACCTTC,CASSLNRNGYTF
TRBV4-1,15,TRBJ1-1,few,TRBD1,TGCGCCAGCAGCCATGCTACAGGGGTAGGCACTGAAGCTTTCTTT,CASSHATGVGTEAFF
TRBV7-6,16,TRBJ2-5,many,NA,TGTGCCAGCAGCCCGGGGACCGCGATTGACCAAGAGACCCAGTACTTC,CASSPGTAIDQETQYF
TRBV10-2,16,TRBJ2-7,once,TRBD1,TGCGCCAGCAGTGAGTGGGGGACAGGGGGGATGTACGAGCAGTACTTC,CASSEWGTGGMYEQYF
TRBV12-3/TRBV12-4,12,TRBJ2-2,NA,NA,TGTGCCAGCAGATCAGGGTACGGGGAGCTGTTTTTT,CASRSGYGELFF